This T cell receptor beta chain was retrieved from a study of T cells in Graves' hyperthyroidism and ophthalmopathy (dated by TCRdb to between 2018 and 2021). At the level of the whole study: Peripheral blood was sampled at the time of initial diagnosis, prior to any treatment. A discovery cohort of roughly 96 patients, roughly 45 with Graves' ophthalmopathy and about 58 with stable Graves' hyperthyroidism, was used to find distinguishing TCR V-J signatures. Prospective prediction of ophthalmopathy was tested in an independent validation cohort consisting of 18 to 20 hyperthyroidism patients and approximately 16 patients who later progressed to ophthalmopathy. The approximately 100 discovery patients were divided at random into training and test sets in a 7:3 ratio. In six Graves' hyperthyroidism patients, the study also compared T-cell repertoires from thyroid tissue with T-cell repertoires from blood. Following sampling, methimazole starting at 30 mg daily was given to hyperthyroidism patients, and high-dose intravenous methylprednisolone was given to ophthalmopathy patients. According to the paper, TCR Vbeta CDR3 sequencing was carried out on about 140 peripheral blood samples, which came from fewer than 50 ophthalmopathy, under 80 hyperthyroidism and around 17 progressor patients. The full study reports these points: In validation, progression to ophthalmopathy was predicted by the model with approximately 67% sensitivity and under 85% specificity, a median of 6.5 months before onset. In cross-validation, a model built on a 13 V-J signature told ophthalmopathy apart from stable hyperthyroidism with approximately 90% sensitivity and roughly 81% specificity, and in testing the same model reached 80%/75%. Most expanded thyroid clonotypes (frequency above 0.001) were also found in blood, which suggests that blood repertoires may mirror thyroid immune responses. No statistical method was used to set the sample size in advance, and investigators knew the group allocation.

A patient counted as having stable Graves' hyperthyroidism if no progression to ophthalmopathy occurred over 18 months of follow-up. Hyperthyroidism patients were newly diagnosed, had a disease duration of under 2 months, and were aged 18 to 65 years. Any patient with an uncontrolled infection, another autoimmune disease, pregnancy or lactation was excluded. Diagnoses relied on clinical symptoms, serum thyroxine and TRAb, thyroid ultrasound and orbital computed tomography. PBMCs were separated from over 9 ml of fresh peripheral blood using Ficoll-Paque density gradient centrifugation. Trizol reagent was used to extract total RNA, and RNA quality was then checked on an Agilent 2100 Bioanalyzer. The TCR beta CDR3 regions were amplified from the RNA transcripts. The first round of RT-PCR for the TCR CDR3 was performed with the HTBI primer set and the Qiagen OneStep RT-PCR kit. The libraries were constructed in a second round of multiplex PCR and then size-selected and purified. The libraries were sequenced on an Illumina HiSeq2000 using paired-end 100 bp reads. The paper's data handling went like this. Raw data were processed with SOAPnuke, discarding reads with adapters, uncalled bases, mean Phred below 15, or no exact constant-primer or identifier match. COPE v1.2.5 was used to merge the high-quality paired reads, and each unique nucleotide sequence was defined as a clonotype. Clonotypes were aligned to IMGT TRBV, TRBD and TRBJ reference segments using MiTCR v1.1. Analysis was restricted to V-J combinations with a frequency above 0.0001, which covered just over 98% of repertoires. A TCS score was defined as the ratio between F50 (clonal expansion) and ExV (chaos), using BLOSUM62-based TCRdist between CDR3 peptides within each V-J. Welch's t-statistics and random forest reduced roughly 500 V-J features to 10 to 15, which were used in a naive Bayes classifier (R e1071). The public reads were reprocessed in TCRdb via fastp at Q25 and MiXCR, keeping in-frame beta chains. Merged by CDR3 protein, the rows form single entries marked with the most common genes and DNA. The V and J calls reflect TCRdb's pipeline rather than the authors' work. The table for this sample lists under 700,000 distinct CDR3 sequences; roughly a sixth of them were counted only once. Together, the top ten hold about 17% of the sample.

The CDR3 has 18 amino acids, counting the end cysteine and phenylalanine. The retained sequence is limited to the CDR3, 54 bases, with the frame set at the first base. V lost 4 bases and J lost 0 bases; the stretch between them is 19 bases long. CDR1 and CDR2, looked up from the germline V gene, are MNHEY and SVGAGI. A note on this clonotype: No antigen is known for it. No qualities accompany the bases; no much larger clone lies one base away.

The material sequenced was blood. The sequence derives from a woman under 30 with Graves' hyperthyroidism. The V and J segments used are TRBV6-5 and TRBJ2-4, and TRBD2 may be the D gene, going by 7 matching bases. The CDR3 in this case is CASSLASRGGLAKNIQYF. Here is the DNA: TGTGCCAGCAGTTTAGCGTCAAGGGGGGGGCTAGCCAAAAACATTCAGTACTTC.